This T cell receptor (beta chain) was found in a study of Ad26.COV2.S vaccination and SARS-CoV-2 variants. Study-level results: Vaccinated individuals (as opposed to placebo recipients) had higher spike-specific TCR breadth. Vaccine and placebo groups showed comparable non-spike TCR breadth.

Turning to this clone: Its antigen remains unidentified.

Sequenced by immunoSEQ multiplex PCR; TCRdb stores in-frame clones only, minus some. The data contain about 440,000 clones, around 90% of them singletons. This CDR3 comprises 15 residues. The V gene's germline CDR1 is SGHKS and CDR2 YYEKEE (reference sequence). V was pared by 5 bases and J by 0 bases, with 6 bases of the junction left unmatched. Treatment specified: over 15 received Ad26.COV2.S at low or high dose, single or two shots; roughly five received placebo; per-sample allocation not given. After the first vaccine or placebo injection, samples were drawn on day 63. The source is a person between 18 and 60 years old who received the Ad26.COV2.S COVID-19 vaccine or a placebo. The chain carries TRBV5-5 and TRBJ2-5, with 8 bases matching TRBD2. The sample consisted of peripheral blood, taken in a trial of Ad26.COV2.S vaccine versus placebo. The CDR3 nucleotides are TGTGCCAGCAGGTCGCGGGGGGCCCACCAAGAGACCCAGTACTTC. Its protein is CASRSRGAHQETQYF.